Following are 18 T cell receptor beta chains from one sample sequenced in a study of T cells in narcolepsy. The protocol was immunoSEQ multiplex PCR, while the TCRdb copy is restricted to in-frame clones and leaves out a portion. The sample has nearly 35,000 clones, about four fifths seen once. The specimen sequenced was memory (CD45RA-) CD4+ T cells from blood. The origin of the receptors is a human donor in good health.

Remarks on this clone: Other DNA sequences in this sample translate to the same CDR3. The V gene is TRBV10-3, the J gene TRBJ1-6; D not certain. The CDR3 is 14 amino acids. The germline V gene encodes CDR1 ENHRY and CDR2 SYGVKD. Trimming removed 6 bases from V and 7 bases from J, with 13 bases in between. The CDR3 protein is CAIRDDLVNSPLHF. The CDR3, as DNA: TGTGCCATCAGGGATGATCTTGTGAATTCACCCCTCCACTTT.

V usage is TRBV5-1 and J usage is TRBJ1-1, with D tentatively TRBD1 (6 bases). In germline, CDR1 is SGHRS, CDR2 YFSETQ. This CDR3 region has 13 residues. V lost 4 bases to trimming and J lost 5 bases, with 12 bases between them. The CDR3 DNA follows: TGCGCCAGCAGCCACAGGGAGGGGACTGAAGCTTTCTTT. This gives the protein CASSHREGTEAFF.

This clone appeared a single time. The chain couples TRBV7-8 to TRBJ1-1; D unclear. The CDR3 totals 13 residues. Germline CDR1 reads SGHVS; CDR2 reads FQNEAQ. The V end lost 7 bases, the J end lost 5 bases, and 14 bases lay between the germline ends. The CDR3 spells CASTLREGTEAFF. The CDR3 DNA is TGTGCCAGCACCCTTCGGGAGGGAACTGAAGCTTTCTTT. The variable domain in full, completed from reference TRBV7-8 and TRBJ1-1, reads GAGVSQSPRYKVAKRGQDVALRCDPISGHVSLFWYQQALGQGPEFLTYFQNEAQLDKSGLPSDRFFAERPEGSVSTLKIQRTQQEDSAVYLCASTLREGTEAFFGQGTRLTVV.

The V call is TRBV30, the J call TRBJ2-2; either TRBD1 or TRBD2 may supply D (5 bases each). This CDR3 is built from 14 residues. Per germline, CDR1 GTSNPN and CDR2 SVGIG (reference sequence). V lost 3 bases, J lost 4 bases, and 12 bases lay in between. CDR3 region: CAWRVAGSTGELFF. CDR3 nucleotide sequence: TGTGCCTGGAGGGTCGCAGGGAGCACCGGGGAGCTGTTTTTT.

The genes are TRBV27 and TRBJ1-5; D possibly corresponds to TRBD1 (5 bases). The CDR3 runs to 15 residues. Trimming took 5 bases from V and 4 from J, leaving 15 bases between them. Germline V gives CDR1 MNHEY, CDR2 SMNVEV (reference sequence). The CDR3 DNA is TGTGCCAGCAGTCCCGAATCGACAGCTAATCAGCCCCAGCATTTT. Protein sequence: CASSPESTANQPQHF.

This clone was observed a few times. This chain connects TRBV19 to TRBJ2-3, with 8 bases identical to TRBD2. This CDR3 has 15 residues. V was clipped by 8 bases and J by 1 base; unmatched bases: 8. The germline gives CDR1 LNHDA, CDR2 SQIVND (reference sequence). The CDR3 sequence: CASSIGTRGTDTQYF. The CDR3 DNA is TGTGCCAGTTCTATAGGGACTAGGGGCACAGATACGCAGTATTTT.

The V and J genes are TRBV7-9 and TRBJ2-7, with TRBD2 matching over 10 bases. CDR1 is SEHNR and CDR2 is FQNEAQ in the germline V gene (reference sequence). Trimming removed 8 bases from V and 3 bases from J; junction bases left unmatched: 4. The CDR3 runs to 13 residues. The DNA for the CDR3 is TGTGCCAGCGCTAGCGGGAGATTCTACGAGCAGTACTTC. Translating it yields CASASGRFYEQYF.

This clone has a count of ten or more. Other nucleotide sequences in the sample specify the same CDR3. V gene TRBV9 combines with J gene TRBJ2-7; possibly TRBD2 for D (7 bases). The CDR3 has 15 residues. The V gene's germline CDR1 is SGDLS and CDR2 YYNGEE. Trimming removed 4 bases at V and 3 bases at J, with 17 bases between. The CDR3 loop is CASSSRLGGGYEQYF. In nucleotides, the CDR3 is TGTGCCAGCAGCTCTCGTCTAGGGGGGGGCTACGAGCAGTACTTC.

The rearrangement joins TRBV5-4 to TRBJ2-6; a weak D match, TRBD1 (5 bases). The germline V gene has CDR1 SGHNT and CDR2 YYREEE (reference sequence). The CDR3 consists of 12 residues. Trimming left V 4 bases short and J 12 bases short, with 11 bases between. In nucleotides, the CDR3 is TGTGCCAGCAGCCCGATAACAGGCGTCCTGACTTTC. Translated, it gives CASSPITGVLTF.

The chain links TRBV5-1 to TRBJ1-1; TRBD1 matches at 8 bases. The V segment lost 2 bases and the J segment 1 base; nucleotides outside the gene matches: 4. This CDR3 comprises 15 residues. The germline V gene encodes CDR1 SGHRS and CDR2 YFSETQ. The CDR3 here is CASSLTGTGNTEAFF. In DNA, the CDR3 is TGCGCCAGCAGCTTAACCGGGACAGGGAACACTGAAGCTTTCTTT.

This rearrangement joins TRBV29-1 to TRBJ2-7; no reliable D call. This CDR3 region has 11 residues. The germline gives CDR1 SQVTM, CDR2 ANQGSEA. With 4 bases removed from V and 2 bases from J, the gap between germline ends came to 6 bases. The chain's CDR3 is CSVGRTYEQYF. The CDR3 bases are TGCAGCGTTGGTAGGACCTACGAGCAGTACTTC.

The V gene is TRBV19, the J gene TRBJ1-3; D may be TRBD1 (5 bases). The germline V gene has CDR1 LNHDA and CDR2 SQIVND (reference sequence). The CDR3 extends over 15 amino acids. V was clipped by 2 bases and J by 2 bases, with 10 bases between them. The CDR3 reads CASSIMGRAGNTIYF. The CDR3 nucleotides are TGTGCCAGTAGTATAATGGGGCGTGCTGGAAACACCATATATTTT.

The V and J genes are TRBV6-1 and TRBJ1-5; the D gene is possibly TRBD1 (5 bases). The CDR3 is made up of 17 amino acids. With 1 base removed from V and 0 bases from J, the gap between germline ends came to 13 bases. The V gene's germline CDR1 is MNHNS and CDR2 SASEGT. CDR3 protein: CASSEERTGLSNQPQHF. Here the CDR3 DNA reads TGTGCCAGCAGTGAAGAGAGGACGGGGCTTAGCAATCAGCCCCAGCATTTT.

The CDR3 sequence: CASSAGDSSYEQYF. The CDR3 bases are TGTGCCAGCAGTGCCGGGGACTCCTCCTACGAGCAGTACTTC. The rearrangement joins TRBV6-5 to TRBJ2-7, with D possibly TRBD2 on 6 matching bases. Germline V gene sequence: CDR1 MNHEY, CDR2 SVGAGI. V lost 5 bases and J lost 0, with 11 bases in between. The CDR3 loop spans 14 amino acids.

This clone was picked up one time. The rearrangement uses TRBV6-1 and TRBJ2-4; D is uncertain. The germline CDR1 and CDR2 sequences are MNHNS and SASEGT. The CDR3 has 15 amino acids. The V gene lost 4 bases and the J gene lost 8 bases, with 18 bases spanning the gap. The CDR3 DNA sequence: TGTGCCAGCAGTGCCAGCTCCTGGCCGTCGGACATTCAGTACTTC. Protein: CASSASSWPSDIQYF.

The V call is TRBV29-1, the J call TRBJ1-2, with 11 bases identical to TRBD1. Germline V gene sequence: CDR1 SQVTM, CDR2 ANQGSEA. The J segment lost 8 bases and the V segment lost 7 bases, leaving 12 bases of the junction unmatched. The CDR3 has 14 residues. This chain's CDR3 is CSADPGTGGWGYTF. The CDR3 DNA follows: TGCAGCGCCGACCCCGGGACAGGGGGTTGGGGCTACACCTTC.

The CDR3 sequence is CATSRVLFGGTEAFF. CDR3 bases: TGTGCCACCAGCAGAGTCCTCTTCGGAGGCACTGAAGCTTTCTTT. The gene calls are TRBV15 and TRBJ1-1; no reliable D call. V shed 1 base and J shed 4 bases, with 13 bases lying between them. Germline CDR1 reads LNHNV; CDR2 reads YYDKDF (reference sequence). This CDR3 spans 15 amino acids. The full variable domain, rest sourced from reference TRBV15 and TRBJ1-1, is DAMVIQNPRYQVTQFGKPVTLSCSQTLNHNVMYWYQQKSSQAPKLLFHYYDKDFNNEADTPDNFQSRRPNTSFCFLDIRSPGLGDTAMYLCATSRVLFGGTEAFFGQGTRLTVV.

This chain uses TRBV20-1 with TRBJ1-2; D gene ambiguous. Germline V gene sequence: CDR1 DFQATT, CDR2 SNEGSKA (reference sequence). Trimming took off 6 bases at V and 3 bases at J, with 8 bases between the two ends. The CDR3 is 11 amino acids. CDR3 nucleotide sequence: TGCAGTGCCGGAAGTCACTATGGCTACACCTTC. Protein product: CSAGSHYGYTF.